This T cell receptor beta chain is drawn from a study of blood T cell repertoires in COVID-19. Background on the study: Acute and convalescent COVID-19 samples came from the United States, Italy and Spain.

In the study's own analysis: Reference gene primer amplification in the assay estimated nucleated cell counts. The protocol was immunoSEQ multiplex PCR, while the TCRdb copy is restricted to in-frame clones and leaves out a portion. Clone size and V and J calls were adopted from that table, with D and trimming inferred from the DNA. The sample holds fewer than 350,000 clones; 90% are singletons and the top ten take about 6.8%. Input material: peripheral blood. This clonotype was sampled from a woman under 40 with COVID-19, enrolled during active disease.

The CDR3 region has the DNA TGTGCCACTCAGTACAGGGAAGGTAATCAGCCCCAGCATTTT. Translation gives CATQYREGNQPQHF. The rearrangement uses TRBV10-3 and TRBJ1-5; perhaps TRBD1 as D (6 bases). V was pared by 10 bases and J by 4 bases, with 17 bases between. The CDR3 length is 14 residues. The germline gives CDR1 ENHRY, CDR2 SYGVKD.